The text below deals with one T cell receptor beta chain. The CDR3 is 11 amino acids. The germline gives CDR1 MNHEY, CDR2 SVGAGI. V dropped 5 bases and J dropped 5 bases, with 4 bases sitting between them. The repertoire was sequenced with immunoSEQ multiplex PCR; TCRdb's copy has only in-frame clones and lacks some. The profile shows under 35,000 clones, about 90% of them singletons. The time point was: new active TB diagnosis, blood taken before or within 7 days of starting treatment. This record comes from a study of T cells in tuberculosis. Overall study: Blood was taken before or within 7 days of anti-tuberculosis therapy.

This sequence was found in an adult with tuberculosis. Some clones in this sample may be carry-over from other donors' samples. V gene TRBV6-5 combines with J gene TRBJ2-1; D gene ambiguous. Sample: PBMCs, taken at tuberculosis diagnosis. CDR3 protein: CASSLHNEQFF. The DNA of the CDR3 is TGTGCCAGCAGTCTACACAATGAGCAGTTCTTC.